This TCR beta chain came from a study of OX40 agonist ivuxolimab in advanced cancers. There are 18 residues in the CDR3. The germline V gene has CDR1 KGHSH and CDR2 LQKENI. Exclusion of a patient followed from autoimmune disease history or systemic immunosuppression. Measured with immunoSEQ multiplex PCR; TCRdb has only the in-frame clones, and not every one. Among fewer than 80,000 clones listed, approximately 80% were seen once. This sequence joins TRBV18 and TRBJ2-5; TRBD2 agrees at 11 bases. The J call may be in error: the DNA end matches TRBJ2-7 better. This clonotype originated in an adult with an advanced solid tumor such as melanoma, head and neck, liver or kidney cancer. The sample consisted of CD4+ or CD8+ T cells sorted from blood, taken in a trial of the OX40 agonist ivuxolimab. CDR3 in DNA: TGTGCCAGCTCACCGCGTGGGCTAGCGGGGGGCAGCTCCTACGAGCAGTACTTC. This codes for CASSPRGLAGGSSYEQYF.